This T cell receptor beta chain was sequenced during a study of T cells in Graves' hyperthyroidism and ophthalmopathy. Germline CDR1 reads ENHRY; CDR2 reads SYGVKD. After removal of 4 bases from V and 7 bases from J, the junction contained 14 bases not matched to a gene. The CDR3 length is 17 residues. This clonotype was seen only a few times. The CDR3 regions of TCR beta were amplified from RNA transcripts. First-round RT-PCR of the TCR CDR3 relied on the HTBI primer set. TCRdb reprocessed the multiplex PCR reads via MiXCR and lists one record per CDR3 protein. The table has over 500,000 distinct CDR3 sequences, roughly 18% seen once.

The chain links TRBV10-3 to TRBJ2-3; 10 bases map to TRBD2. The TCR sequence derives from a woman between 18 and 30 years old with Graves' ophthalmopathy. Sequenced input: blood. CDR3 DNA: TGTGCCATCAGTGGGCTGTCGTCTAGCGGGAGTATATATACGCAGTATTTT. Protein sequence: CAISGLSSSGSIYTQYF.